Included here is one T cell receptor (beta chain) sequence, with context. Its antigen is currently unknown. The sample belongs to a study of CD8+ T cells in alopecia areata. The treatment denotes: oral pan-JAK inhibitor, 5-10 mg twice daily. Researchers gathered lesional scalp punch biopsies and peripheral blood from patients with alopecia areata. Points from the study as a whole: Under tofacitinib, fewer expanded CD8+ clones appeared among the top 100 scalp clones. Persistence in scalp and blood during tofacitinib was observed for many expanded lesional clones. Scalp repertoires also include resident alphabeta T cells from normal skin.

Reverse transcribed after extraction, RNA yielded cDNA as the sequencing template. Profiled with immunoSEQ multiplex PCR; TCRdb holds only in-frame clones, not every one. The sample yields 79,000 or so clones, approximately 66% seen once. Germline assignment: CDR1 SGHTA and CDR2 FQGNSA. This CDR3 is built from 15 residues. The V end lost 5 bases, the J end lost 4 bases, and 15 bases lay between the germline ends. The rearrangement uses TRBV7-2 and TRBJ2-1, with unresolved D. Specimen: CD8+ T cells sorted from blood, collected at week 24, from a patient treated with tofacitinib. The origin of this receptor is a human donor with alopecia areata. The CDR3 nucleotides are TGTGCCAGCAGCGTAGACAACTACCCTTACAATGAGCAGTTCTTC. Translation gives CASSVDNYPYNEQFF.